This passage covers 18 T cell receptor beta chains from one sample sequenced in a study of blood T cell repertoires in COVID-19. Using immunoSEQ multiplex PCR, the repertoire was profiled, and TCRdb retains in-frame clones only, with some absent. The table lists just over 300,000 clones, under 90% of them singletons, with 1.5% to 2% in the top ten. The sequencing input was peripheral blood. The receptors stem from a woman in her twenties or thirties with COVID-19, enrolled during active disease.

CDR3 sequence (DNA): TGTGCCAGCAGCTCGACTAGCGGGGGAGGTGCAGATACGCAGTATTTT. Protein sequence: CASSSTSGGGADTQYF. The chain combines TRBV7-3 with TRBJ2-3; 12 nucleotides agree with TRBD2. Germline V gives CDR1 SGHTA, CDR2 FQGTGA. The CDR3 is 16 residues long. The junction had 6 bases not matched to a gene; V was cut back by 4 bases and J by 4 bases.

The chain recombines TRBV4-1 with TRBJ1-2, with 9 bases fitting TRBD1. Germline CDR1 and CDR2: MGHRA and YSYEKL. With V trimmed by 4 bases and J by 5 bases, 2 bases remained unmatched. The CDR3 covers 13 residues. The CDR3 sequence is CASSPGQGYGYTF. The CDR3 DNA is TGCGCCAGCAGCCCGGGACAGGGATATGGCTACACCTTC.

DNA of the CDR3: TGTGCCAGTACTTGGAAATACCCCGGGACAGGATTTAGCAATCAGCCCCAGCATTTT. Translation: CASTWKYPGTGFSNQPQHF. The J gene is TRBJ1-5, the V gene TRBV19, with TRBD1 identical over 8 bases. With 7 bases clipped from V and 0 bases from J, the junction kept 17 bases outside the gene matches. There are 19 residues in the CDR3. The germline V gene encodes CDR1 LNHDA and CDR2 SQIVND (reference sequence).

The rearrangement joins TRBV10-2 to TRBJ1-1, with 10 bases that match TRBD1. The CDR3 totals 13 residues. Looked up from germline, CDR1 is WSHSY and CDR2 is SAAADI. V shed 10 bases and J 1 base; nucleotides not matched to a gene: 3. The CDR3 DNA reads TGCGCCACGGGACAGGGGAGGAACACTGAAGCTTTCTTT. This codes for CATGQGRNTEAFF.

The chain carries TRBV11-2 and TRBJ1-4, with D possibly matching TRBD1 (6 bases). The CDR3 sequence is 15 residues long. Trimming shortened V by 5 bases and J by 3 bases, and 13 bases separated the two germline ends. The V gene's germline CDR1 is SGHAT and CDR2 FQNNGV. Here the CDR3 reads CASSRMQGPNEKLFF. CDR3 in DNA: TGTGCCAGCAGCCGGATGCAGGGGCCTAATGAAAAACTGTTTTTT.

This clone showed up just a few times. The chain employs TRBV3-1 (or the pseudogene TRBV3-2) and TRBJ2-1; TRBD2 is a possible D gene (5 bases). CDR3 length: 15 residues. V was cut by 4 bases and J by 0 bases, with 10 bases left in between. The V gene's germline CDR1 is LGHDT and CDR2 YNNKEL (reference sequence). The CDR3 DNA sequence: TGTGCCAGCAGCCCGGACTGGGGCTCCTACAATGAGCAGTTCTTC. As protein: CASSPDWGSYNEQFF.

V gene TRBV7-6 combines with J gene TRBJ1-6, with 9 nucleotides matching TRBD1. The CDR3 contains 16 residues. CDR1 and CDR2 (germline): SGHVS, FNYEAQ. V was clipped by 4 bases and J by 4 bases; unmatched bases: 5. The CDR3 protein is CASSSTGGAYNSPLHF. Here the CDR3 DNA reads TGTGCCAGCAGCTCAACAGGGGGCGCATATAATTCACCCCTCCACTTT.

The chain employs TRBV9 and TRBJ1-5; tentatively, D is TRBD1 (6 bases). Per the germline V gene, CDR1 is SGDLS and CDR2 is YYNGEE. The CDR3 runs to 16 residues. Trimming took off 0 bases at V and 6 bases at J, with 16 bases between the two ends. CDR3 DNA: TGTGCCAGCAGCGTAGAGGGCAGGGGAGGGGGTCAGCCCCAGCATTTT. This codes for CASSVEGRGGGQPQHF.

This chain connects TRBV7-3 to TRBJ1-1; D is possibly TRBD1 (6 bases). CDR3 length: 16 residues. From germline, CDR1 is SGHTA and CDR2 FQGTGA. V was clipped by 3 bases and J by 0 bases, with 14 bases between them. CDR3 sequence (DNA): TGTGCCAGCAGCTTGGGACAAATAGTAATGAACACTGAAGCTTTCTTT. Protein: CASSLGQIVMNTEAFF.

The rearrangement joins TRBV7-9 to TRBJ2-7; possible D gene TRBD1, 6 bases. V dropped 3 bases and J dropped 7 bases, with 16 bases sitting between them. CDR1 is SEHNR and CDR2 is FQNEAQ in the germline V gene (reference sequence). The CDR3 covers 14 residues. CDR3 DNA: TGTGCCAGCAGCTTGGACGGACAGTCTACGGAGCAGTACTTC. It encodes CASSLDGQSTEQYF.

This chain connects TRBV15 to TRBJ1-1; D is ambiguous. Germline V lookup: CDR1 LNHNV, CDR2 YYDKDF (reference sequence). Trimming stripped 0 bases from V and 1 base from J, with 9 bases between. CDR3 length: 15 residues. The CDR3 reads CATSRDRTPNTEAFF. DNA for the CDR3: TGTGCCACCAGCAGAGACAGGACTCCGAACACTGAAGCTTTCTTT.

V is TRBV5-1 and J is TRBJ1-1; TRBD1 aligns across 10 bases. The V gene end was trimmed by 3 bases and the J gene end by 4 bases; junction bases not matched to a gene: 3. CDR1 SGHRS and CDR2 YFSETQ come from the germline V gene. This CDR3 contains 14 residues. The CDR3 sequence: CASSSGQGFTEAFF. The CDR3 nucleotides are TGCGCCAGCAGCTCGGGACAGGGGTTCACTGAAGCTTTCTTT. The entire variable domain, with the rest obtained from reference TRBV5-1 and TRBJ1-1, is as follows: KAGVTQTPRYLIKTRGQQVTLSCSPISGHRSVSWYQQTPGQGLQFLFEYFSETQRNKGNFPGRFSGRQFSNSRSEMNVSTLELGDSALYLCASSSGQGFTEAFFGQGTRLTVV.

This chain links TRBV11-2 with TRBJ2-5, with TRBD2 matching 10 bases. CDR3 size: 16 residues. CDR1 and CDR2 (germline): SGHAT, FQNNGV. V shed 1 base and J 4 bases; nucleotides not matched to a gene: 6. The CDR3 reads CASSLGLAGAGETQYF. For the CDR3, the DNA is TGTGCCAGCAGCTTAGGGCTAGCGGGGGCAGGAGAGACCCAGTACTTC.

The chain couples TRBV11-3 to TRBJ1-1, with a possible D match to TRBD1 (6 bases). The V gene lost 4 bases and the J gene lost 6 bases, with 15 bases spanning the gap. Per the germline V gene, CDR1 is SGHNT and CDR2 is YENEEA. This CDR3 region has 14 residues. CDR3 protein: CASSSRQAVAEAFF. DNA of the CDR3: TGTGCCAGCAGCTCCCGACAGGCAGTTGCTGAAGCTTTCTTT. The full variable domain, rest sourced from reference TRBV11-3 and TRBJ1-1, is EAGVVQSPRYKIIEKKQPVAFWCNPISGHNTLYWYLQNLGQGPELLIRYENEEAVDDSQLPKDRFSAERLKGVDSTLKIQPAELGDSAVYLCASSSRQAVAEAFFGQGTRLTVV.

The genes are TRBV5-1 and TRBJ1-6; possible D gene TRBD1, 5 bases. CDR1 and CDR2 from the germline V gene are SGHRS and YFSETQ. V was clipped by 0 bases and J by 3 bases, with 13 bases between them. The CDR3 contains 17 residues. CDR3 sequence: CASSLGRGYVYNSPLHF. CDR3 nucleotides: TGCGCCAGCAGCTTGGGACGGGGGTATGTCTATAATTCACCCCTCCACTTT.

The chain's CDR3 is CASSLVDGDYGYTF. CDR3 DNA sequence: TGTGCCAGCAGCCTCGTTGACGGAGACTATGGCTACACCTTC. The rearrangement uses TRBV3-1 (or the pseudogene TRBV3-2) and TRBJ1-2; D uncertain. V was pared by 4 bases and J by 3 bases, with 12 bases between. The CDR3 covers 14 residues. CDR1 and CDR2 from the germline V gene are LGHDT and YNNKEL (reference sequence).

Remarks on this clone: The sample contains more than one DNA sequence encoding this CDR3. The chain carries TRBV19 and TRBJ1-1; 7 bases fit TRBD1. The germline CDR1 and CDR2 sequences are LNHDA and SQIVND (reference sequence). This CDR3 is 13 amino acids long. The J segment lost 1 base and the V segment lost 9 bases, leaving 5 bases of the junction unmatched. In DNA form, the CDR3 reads TGTGCCAGCAGACAGGGCTCGAACACTGAAGCTTTCTTT. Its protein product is CASRQGSNTEAFF.

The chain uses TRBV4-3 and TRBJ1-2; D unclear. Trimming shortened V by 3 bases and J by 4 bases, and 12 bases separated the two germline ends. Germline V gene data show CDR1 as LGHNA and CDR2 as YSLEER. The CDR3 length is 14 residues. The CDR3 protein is CASSQVSDTYGYTF. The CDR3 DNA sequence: TGCGCCAGCAGCCAGGTATCCGACACCTATGGCTACACCTTC.